This TCR beta chain was sequenced for a study of T cell responses to AZD1222 COVID-19 vaccine. Across the whole study: Second-dose timings of about 4 or about 12 weeks were pooled.

The assay was immunoSEQ multiplex PCR, and TCRdb's table has in-frame clones only and misses some. The sample consists of 150,000 to 200,000 clones, over 85% of them appearing once. V was trimmed by 4 bases and J by 9 bases, leaving 22 bases between them. The CDR3 contains 15 residues. CDR1 and CDR2 from the germline V gene are SGHDT and YYEEEE. The chain recombines TRBV5-6 with TRBJ1-1; TRBD1 might be the D (5 bases). The TCR comes from an adult in good health. The source material was peripheral blood, sampled on day 0 of AZD1222 vaccination. In DNA, the CDR3 is TGTGCCAGCAGCCTTGTTGGACACCCAAGTAGTAAAGCTTTCTTT. Translated: CASSLVGHPSSKAFF. Based on the CDR3 plus reference TRBV5-6 and TRBJ1-1, the full variable domain is DAGVTQSPTHLIKTRGQQVTLRCSPKSGHDTVSWYQQALGQGPQFIFQYYEEEERQRGNFPDRFSGHQFPNYSSELNVNALLLGDSALYLCASSLVGHPSSKAFFGQGTRLTVV.